This T cell receptor beta chain stems from a study of radiation and T cells in renal cell carcinoma. Background on the study: Nephrectomy followed 15 Gy stereotactic body radiation by 4 weeks.

Sequencing used immunoSEQ multiplex PCR; TCRdb keeps in-frame clones, though not all of them. The table records more than 75,000 clones, around 86% of them present only once. General study findings and limits: From baseline, blood top tumor clonotypes peaked at 2 weeks post-radiation.

Comment on this clone: Antigen: not known.

Time point meaning: blood 2 weeks post-SBRT. The sample's treatment: 15 Gy SBRT to primary tumor, nephrectomy 4 weeks later. Blood was sampled at baseline, 2 weeks and 4 weeks after SBRT. Germline V gene sequence: CDR1 SGHTA, CDR2 FQGNSA. Trimming took off 5 bases at V and 2 bases at J, with 18 bases between the two ends. The CDR3 is 16 residues long. This TCR derives from a woman aged 45 to 65 with renal cell carcinoma. This sequence joins TRBV7-2 and TRBJ1-2; TRBD1 might be the D (6 bases). The starting material was blood, obtained from a patient whose treatment included radiotherapy and nephrectomy. CDR3 DNA: TGTGCCAGCAGCAAAAGCACAGGGCTCCAGAACTATGGCTACACCTTC. Translation gives CASSKSTGLQNYGYTF.